The sequence of this T cell receptor (beta chain) was determined in a study of shared clonotypes between healthy human individuals. Naive CD8 isolation took CD45RO-negative cells positively selected for CCR7 and excluded terminally differentiated effector memory CD45RA+ cells. Donors comprised only Caucasian adults living in Nashville, Tennessee. Germline loops: CDR1 MNHEY, CDR2 SMNVEV (reference sequence). V was cut by 2 bases and J by 7 bases, with 18 bases left in between. The CDR3 sequence is 15 residues long. Deep-level running was used for the assay. Several immunoSEQ plates held equal portions of the genomic DNA taken from each subset. Method: immunoSEQ multiplex PCR; TCRdb's copy keeps in-frame clones and lacks some. Of under 2,000,000 clones listed, about 95% are singletons.

Sequenced input: naive CD8+ T cells sorted from blood. V is TRBV27 and J is TRBJ2-7, with a tentative D call TRBD2 (5 bases). The sequence was collected from a young man in good health. The CDR3 loop reads CASSLSRGSVWEQYF. The CDR3 nucleotides read TGTGCCAGCAGTTTAAGCCGGGGTTCGGTGTGGGAGCAGTACTTC.